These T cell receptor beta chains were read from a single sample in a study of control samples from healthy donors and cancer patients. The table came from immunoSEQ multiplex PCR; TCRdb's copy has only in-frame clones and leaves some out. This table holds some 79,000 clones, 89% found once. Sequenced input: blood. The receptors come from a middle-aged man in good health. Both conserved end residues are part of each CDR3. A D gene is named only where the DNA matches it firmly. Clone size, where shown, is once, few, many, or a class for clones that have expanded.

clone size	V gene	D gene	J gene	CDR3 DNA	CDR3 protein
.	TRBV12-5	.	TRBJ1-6	TGTGCTAGTGGTCTGCAAGCTGGGGGGACCCTCCACTTT	CASGLQAGGTLHF
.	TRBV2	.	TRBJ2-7	TGTGCCAGCAGTGAAGGCCCCGGAATCACCTACGAGCAGTACTTC	CASSEGPGITYEQYF
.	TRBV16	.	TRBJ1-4	TGTGCCAGCAGCCCACATCCAGGACTCCGGGGGGAAAAACTGTTTTTT	CASSPHPGLRGEKLFF
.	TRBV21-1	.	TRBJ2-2	TGTGCCAGCAGCAAAGCGACGGAGGGGAGGACCCGCGCGAACACCGGGGAGCTGTTTTTT	CASSKATEGRTRANTGELFF
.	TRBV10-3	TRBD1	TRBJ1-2	TGTGCCATCAGTAATCAACCGGGACAGCACTACACCTTC	CAISNQPGQHYTF
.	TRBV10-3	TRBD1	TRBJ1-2	TGTGCCACAAGGGACAGGGATGACTATGGCTACACCTTC	CATRDRDDYGYTF
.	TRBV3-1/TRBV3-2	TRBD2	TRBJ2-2	TGTGCCAGCAGCCCTTATGGAGCGGGGGGGCTGGGGGTTACCGGGGAGCTGTTTTTT	CASSPYGAGGLGVTGELFF
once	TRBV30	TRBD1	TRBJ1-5	TGTGCCTGGTCCGCCGGACAGGGCGGTCAGCCCCAGCATTTT	CAWSAGQGGQPQHF
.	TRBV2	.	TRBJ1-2	TGTGCCAGCAGTGAATTTGTCGATGGCTACACCTTC	CASSEFVDGYTF
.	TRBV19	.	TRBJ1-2	TGTGCCAGTACCCTCGGGAGCAACTATGGCTACACCTTC	CASTLGSNYGYTF
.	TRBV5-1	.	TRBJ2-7	TGCGCCAGCAGCAACAACACAGGTAGCTTATACGAGCAGTACTTC	CASSNNTGSLYEQYF
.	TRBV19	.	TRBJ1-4	TGTGCCAGTAGTCCGGACCGGGGGGCGGCTAATGAAAAACTGTTTTTT	CASSPDRGAANEKLFF
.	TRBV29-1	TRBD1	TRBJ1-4	TGCAGCGTTATGGGACAGGGCAGGGAAAAACTGTTTTTT	CSVMGQGREKLFF
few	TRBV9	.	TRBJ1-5	TGTGCCAGCAGCGCCGAGTATAGCAATCAGCCCCAGCATTTT	CASSAEYSNQPQHF
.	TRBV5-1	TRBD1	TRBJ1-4	TGCGCCAGCAGCGACGGGACAGGGGGTTATAAACTGTTTTTT	CASSDGTGGYKLFF
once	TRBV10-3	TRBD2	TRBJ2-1	TGTGCCATCAGTGAACTAGCGGGGGTGCAGGAGCAGTTCTTC	CAISELAGVQEQFF
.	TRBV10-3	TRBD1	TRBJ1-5	TGTGCCACAGGCCGGGACAGGGATCAGCCCCAGCATTTT	CATGRDRDQPQHF
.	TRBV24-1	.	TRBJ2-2	TGTGCCACCAGTCCAAAGGGTCCCGGGGAGCTGTTTTTT	CATSPKGPGELFF
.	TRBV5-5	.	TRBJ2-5	TGTGCCAGCAGCTTGTTCGAGACCCAAGAGACCCAGTACTTC	CASSLFETQETQYF
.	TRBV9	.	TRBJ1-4	TGTGCCAGCAGCGAGGGGATTAATGAAAAACTGTTTTTT	CASSEGINEKLFF
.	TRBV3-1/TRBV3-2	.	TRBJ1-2	TGTGCCAGCAGCCAAGGGGGAATGCGGTCAGGGTCCAACTATGGCTACACCTTC	CASSQGGMRSGSNYGYTF
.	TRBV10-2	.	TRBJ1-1	TGCGCCAGCAGAAAGGGCCTGGGCACTGAAGCTTTCTTT	CASRKGLGTEAFF
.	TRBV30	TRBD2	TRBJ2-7	TGTGCCAAGAAGGAGCGGGGGAACTACGAGCAGTACTTC	CAKKERGNYEQYF